This TCR beta chain appears in the sequencing data of a study of T-cell memory formation after mild COVID-19. TCRdb processed the 5' RACE reads anew with MiXCR; each CDR3 protein has one entry. The table has 270,000 or so distinct CDR3 sequences, under 20% seen once; the top ten hold 23%. The CDR3 is 14 amino acids. The trim removed 6 bases at V and 7 bases at J, leaving 7 bases unmatched. Germline-derived CDR1 and CDR2 are MNHEY and SVGAGI. V and J are TRBV6-5 and TRBJ1-5; 9 bases agree with TRBD1. The sequence was collected from a man younger than 35 who had mild COVID-19 (a few samples of this study predate the infection). Cell type and time point are not known. Sequencing was done on a sample of PBMCs or a T cell subset sorted from them (not recorded which). The CDR3 DNA is TGTGCCAGCAGCACGACAGGGGGGCAGCAGCCCCAGCATTTT. It codes for CASSTTGGQQPQHF.